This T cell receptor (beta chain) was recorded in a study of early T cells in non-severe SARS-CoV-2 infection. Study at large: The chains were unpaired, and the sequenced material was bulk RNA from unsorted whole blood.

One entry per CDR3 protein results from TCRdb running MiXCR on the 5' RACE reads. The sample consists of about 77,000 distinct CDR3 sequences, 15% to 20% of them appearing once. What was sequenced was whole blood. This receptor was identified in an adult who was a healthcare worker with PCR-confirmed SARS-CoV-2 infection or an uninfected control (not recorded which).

CDR3 in amino acids: CASSDGNGYTF. Written as DNA, the CDR3 is TGTGCCTCCTCCGACGGAAATGGCTACACCTTC. J is TRBJ1-2 and V is TRBV24-1; D is unresolved. CDR3 size: 11 residues. Germline V lookup: CDR1 KGHDR, CDR2 SFDVKD. The V end lost 12 bases, the J end lost 6 bases, and 13 bases lay between the germline ends.